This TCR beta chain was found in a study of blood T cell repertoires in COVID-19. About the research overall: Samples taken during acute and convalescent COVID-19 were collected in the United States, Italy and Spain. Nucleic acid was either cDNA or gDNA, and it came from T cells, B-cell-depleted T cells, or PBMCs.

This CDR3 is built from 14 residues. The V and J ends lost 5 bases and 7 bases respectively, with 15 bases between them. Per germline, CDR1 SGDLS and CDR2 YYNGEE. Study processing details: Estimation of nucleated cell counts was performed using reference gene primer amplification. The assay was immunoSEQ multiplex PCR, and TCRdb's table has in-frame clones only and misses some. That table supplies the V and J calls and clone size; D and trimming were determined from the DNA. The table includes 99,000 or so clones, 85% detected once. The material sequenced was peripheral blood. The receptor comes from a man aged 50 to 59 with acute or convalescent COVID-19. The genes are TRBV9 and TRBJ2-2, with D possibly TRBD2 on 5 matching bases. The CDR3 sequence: CASRPPPGNGELFF. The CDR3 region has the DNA TGTGCCAGCAGGCCCCCCCCGGGGAACGGGGAGCTGTTTTTT.